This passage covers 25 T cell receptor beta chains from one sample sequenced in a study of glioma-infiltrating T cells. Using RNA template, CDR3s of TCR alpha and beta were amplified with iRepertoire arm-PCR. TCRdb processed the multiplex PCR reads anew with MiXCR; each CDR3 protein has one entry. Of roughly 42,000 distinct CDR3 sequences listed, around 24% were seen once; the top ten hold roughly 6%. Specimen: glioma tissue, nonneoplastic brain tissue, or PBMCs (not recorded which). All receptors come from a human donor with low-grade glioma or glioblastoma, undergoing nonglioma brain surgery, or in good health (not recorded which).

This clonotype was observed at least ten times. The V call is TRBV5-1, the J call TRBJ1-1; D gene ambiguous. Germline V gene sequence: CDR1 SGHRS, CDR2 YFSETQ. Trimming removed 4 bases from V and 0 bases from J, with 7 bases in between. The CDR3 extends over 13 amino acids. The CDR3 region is CASSPSMNTEAFF. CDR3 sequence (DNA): TGCGCCAGCAGCCCTAGTATGAACACTGAAGCTTTCTTT. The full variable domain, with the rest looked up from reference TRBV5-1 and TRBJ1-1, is KAGVTQTPRYLIKTRGQQVTLSCSPISGHRSVSWYQQTPGQGLQFLFEYFSETQRNKGNFPGRFSGRQFSNSRSEMNVSTLELGDSALYLCASSPSMNTEAFFGQGTRLTVV.

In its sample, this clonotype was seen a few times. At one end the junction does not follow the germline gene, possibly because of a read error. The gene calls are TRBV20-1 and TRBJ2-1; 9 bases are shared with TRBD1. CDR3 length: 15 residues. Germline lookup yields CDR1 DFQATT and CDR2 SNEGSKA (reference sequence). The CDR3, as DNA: TGCAGTGCTAGAGATTTTACGACAGGGGGAAATGAGCAGCTCTTC. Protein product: CSARDFTTGGNEQLF.

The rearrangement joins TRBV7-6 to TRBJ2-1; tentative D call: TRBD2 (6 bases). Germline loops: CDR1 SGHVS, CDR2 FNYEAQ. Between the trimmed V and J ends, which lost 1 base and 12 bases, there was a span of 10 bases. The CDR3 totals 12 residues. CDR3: CASSLVKGGQFF. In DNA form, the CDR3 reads TGTGCCAGCAGCTTAGTAAAGGGAGGGCAGTTCTTC.

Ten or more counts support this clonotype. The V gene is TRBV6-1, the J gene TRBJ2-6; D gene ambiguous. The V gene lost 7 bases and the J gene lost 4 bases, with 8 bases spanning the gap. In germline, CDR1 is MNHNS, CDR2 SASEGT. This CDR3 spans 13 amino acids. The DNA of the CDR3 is TGTGCCAGCATACAATCCGGGGCCAACGTCCTGACTTTC. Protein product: CASIQSGANVLTF.

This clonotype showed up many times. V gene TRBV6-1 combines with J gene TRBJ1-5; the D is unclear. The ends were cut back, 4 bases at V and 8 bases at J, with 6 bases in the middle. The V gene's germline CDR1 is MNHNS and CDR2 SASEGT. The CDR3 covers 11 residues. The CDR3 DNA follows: TGTGCCAGCAGTGCCTGGAAGCCCCAGCATTTT. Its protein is CASSAWKPQHF.

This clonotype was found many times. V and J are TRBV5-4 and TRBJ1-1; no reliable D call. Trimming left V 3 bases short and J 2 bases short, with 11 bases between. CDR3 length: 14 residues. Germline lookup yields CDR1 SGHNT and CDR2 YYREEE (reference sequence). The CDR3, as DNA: TGTGCCAGCAGCTGGGTTGGGCGCAACACTGAAGCTTTCTTT. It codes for CASSWVGRNTEAFF.

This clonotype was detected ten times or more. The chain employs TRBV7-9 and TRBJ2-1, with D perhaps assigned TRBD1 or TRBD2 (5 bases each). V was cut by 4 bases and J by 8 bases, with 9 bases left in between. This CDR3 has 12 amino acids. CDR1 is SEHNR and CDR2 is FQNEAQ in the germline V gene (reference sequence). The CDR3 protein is CASSSMGDEQFF. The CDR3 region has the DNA TGTGCCAGCAGCTCGATGGGGGATGAGCAGTTCTTC.

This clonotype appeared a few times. In DNA, the CDR3 is TGTGCCAGCAGTTTAGGGGACGACACAGATACGCAGTATTTT. Residues: CASSLGDDTDTQYF. This sequence joins TRBV12-3 or TRBV12-4 and TRBJ2-3; either TRBD1 or TRBD2 may supply D (5 bases each). This CDR3 contains 14 residues. V was trimmed by 1 base and J by 2 bases, leaving 7 bases between them.

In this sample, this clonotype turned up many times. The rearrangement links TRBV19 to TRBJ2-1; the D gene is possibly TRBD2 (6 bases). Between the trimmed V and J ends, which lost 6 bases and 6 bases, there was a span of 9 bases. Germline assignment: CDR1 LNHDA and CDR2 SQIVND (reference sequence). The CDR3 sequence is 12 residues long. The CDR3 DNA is TGTGCCAGTAGGGGACTTTTCAATGAGCAGTTCTTC. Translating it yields CASRGLFNEQFF.

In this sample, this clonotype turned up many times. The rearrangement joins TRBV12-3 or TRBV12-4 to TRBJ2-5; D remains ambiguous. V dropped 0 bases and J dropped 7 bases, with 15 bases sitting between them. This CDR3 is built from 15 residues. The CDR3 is CASSLAGQGRRTQYF. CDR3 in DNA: TGTGCCAGCAGTTTAGCGGGCCAAGGCAGGCGGACCCAGTACTTC.

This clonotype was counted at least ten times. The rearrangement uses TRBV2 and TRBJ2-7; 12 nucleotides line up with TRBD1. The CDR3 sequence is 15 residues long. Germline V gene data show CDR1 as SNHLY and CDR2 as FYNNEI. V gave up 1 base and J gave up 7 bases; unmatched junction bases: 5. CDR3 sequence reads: CASSEGRDRGREQYF. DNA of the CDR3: TGTGCCAGCAGTGAAGGCCGGGACAGGGGGCGGGAGCAGTACTTC.

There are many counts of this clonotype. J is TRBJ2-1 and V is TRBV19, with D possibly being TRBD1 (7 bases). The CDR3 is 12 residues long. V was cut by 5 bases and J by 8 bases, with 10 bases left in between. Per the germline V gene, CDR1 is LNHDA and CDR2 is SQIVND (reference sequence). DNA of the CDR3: TGTGCCAGTAGTGCAGGGGGGTATGAGCAGTTCTTC. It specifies CASSAGGYEQFF.

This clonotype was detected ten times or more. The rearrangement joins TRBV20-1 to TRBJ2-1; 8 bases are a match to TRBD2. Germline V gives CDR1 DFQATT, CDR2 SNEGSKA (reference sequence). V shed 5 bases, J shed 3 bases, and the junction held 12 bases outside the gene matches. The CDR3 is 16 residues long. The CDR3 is CSADPLERESYNEQFF. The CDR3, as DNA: TGCAGTGCTGACCCTTTGGAGCGGGAGAGCTACAATGAGCAGTTCTTC.

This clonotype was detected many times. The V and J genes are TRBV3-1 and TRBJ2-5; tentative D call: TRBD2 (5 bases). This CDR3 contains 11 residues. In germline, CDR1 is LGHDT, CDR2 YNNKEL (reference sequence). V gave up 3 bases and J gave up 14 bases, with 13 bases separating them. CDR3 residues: CASSQGAVRYF. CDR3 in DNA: TGTGCCAGCAGCCAGGGAGCAGTTCGATACTTC.

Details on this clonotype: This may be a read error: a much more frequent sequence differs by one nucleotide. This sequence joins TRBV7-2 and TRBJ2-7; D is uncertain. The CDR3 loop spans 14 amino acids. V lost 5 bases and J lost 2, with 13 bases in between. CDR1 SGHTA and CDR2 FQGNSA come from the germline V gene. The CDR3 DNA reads TGTGCCAGCAGCATTGGCCCAGAAGCCTACGAGCAGTACTTC. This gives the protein CASSIGPEAYEQYF.

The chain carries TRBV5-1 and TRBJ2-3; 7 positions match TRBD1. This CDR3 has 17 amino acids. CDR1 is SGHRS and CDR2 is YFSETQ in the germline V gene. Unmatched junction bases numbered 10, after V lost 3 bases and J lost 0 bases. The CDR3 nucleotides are TGCGCCAGCAGCTGGGATGACCCGGGACAGAGCACAGATACGCAGTATTTT. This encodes CASSWDDPGQSTDTQYF.

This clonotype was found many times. As DNA, the CDR3 is TGTGCCAGCAGTTATGACGACAGGTTCGAGCAGTACGTC. Residues: CASSYDDRFEQYV. This chain connects TRBV6-2 or TRBV6-3 to TRBJ2-7, with D tentatively TRBD1 (6 bases). V lost 3 bases, J lost 6 bases, and 12 bases lay in between. The V gene's germline CDR1 is MNHEY and CDR2 SVGEGT. CDR3 length equals 13 residues.

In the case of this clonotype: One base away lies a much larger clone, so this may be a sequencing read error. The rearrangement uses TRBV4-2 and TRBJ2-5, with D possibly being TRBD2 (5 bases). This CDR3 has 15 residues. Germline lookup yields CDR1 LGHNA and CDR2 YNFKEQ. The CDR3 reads CASSQDPSVWETKYF. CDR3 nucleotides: TGTGCCAGCAGCCAAGATCCCAGCGTGTGGGAGACCAAGTACTTC.

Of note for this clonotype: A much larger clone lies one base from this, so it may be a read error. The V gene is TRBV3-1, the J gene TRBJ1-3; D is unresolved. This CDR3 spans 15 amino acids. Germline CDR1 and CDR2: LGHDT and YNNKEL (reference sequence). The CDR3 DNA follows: TGTGCCAGCAGTTCCGGACCGTTCTCTGGAAGCACCATATATTTT. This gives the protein CASSSGPFSGSTIYF.

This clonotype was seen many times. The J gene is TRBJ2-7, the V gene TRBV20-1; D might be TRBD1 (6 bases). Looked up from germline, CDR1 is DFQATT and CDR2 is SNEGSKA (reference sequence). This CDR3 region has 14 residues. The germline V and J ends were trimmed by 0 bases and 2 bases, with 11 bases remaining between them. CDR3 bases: TGCAGTGCTAGAGATCTTCAGGGGACCTACGAGCAGTACTTC. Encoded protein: CSARDLQGTYEQYF.

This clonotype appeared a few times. The CDR3 is CASSRGTDTQYF. Written as DNA, the CDR3 is TGCGCCAGCAGCCGGGGGACAGATACGCAGTATTTT. J is TRBJ2-3 and V is TRBV5-1, with a tentative D call TRBD2 (6 bases). The V gene lost 4 bases and the J gene lost 3 bases, with 6 bases spanning the gap. Germline values: CDR1 SGHRS, CDR2 YFSETQ. The CDR3 has 12 residues. The complete variable domain, with remaining parts taken from reference TRBV5-1 and TRBJ2-3, reads KAGVTQTPRYLIKTRGQQVTLSCSPISGHRSVSWYQQTPGQGLQFLFEYFSETQRNKGNFPGRFSGRQFSNSRSEMNVSTLELGDSALYLCASSRGTDTQYFGPGTRLTVL.

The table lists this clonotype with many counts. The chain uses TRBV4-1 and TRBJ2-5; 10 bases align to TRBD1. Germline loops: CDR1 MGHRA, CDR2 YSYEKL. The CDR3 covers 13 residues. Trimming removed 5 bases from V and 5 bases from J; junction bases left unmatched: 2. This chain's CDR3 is CASSMGQGETQYF. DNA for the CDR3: TGCGCCAGCAGCATGGGACAGGGGGAGACCCAGTACTTC.

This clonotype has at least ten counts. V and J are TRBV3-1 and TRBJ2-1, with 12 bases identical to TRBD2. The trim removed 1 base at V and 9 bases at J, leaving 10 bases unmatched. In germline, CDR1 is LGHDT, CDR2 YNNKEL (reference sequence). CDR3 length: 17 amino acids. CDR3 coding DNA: TGTGCCAGCAGCCAAGGTATCCGGCCTAGCGGGGGGGGTGAGCAGTTCTTC. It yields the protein CASSQGIRPSGGGEQFF.

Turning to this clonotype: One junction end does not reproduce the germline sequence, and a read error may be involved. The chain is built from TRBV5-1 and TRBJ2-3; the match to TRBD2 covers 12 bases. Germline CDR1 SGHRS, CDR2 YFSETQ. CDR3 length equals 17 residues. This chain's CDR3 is CVSSPSGRAMFADTQYF. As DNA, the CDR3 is TGCGTCAGCAGCCCTAGCGGGAGGGCCATGTTCGCAGATACGCAGTATTTT.

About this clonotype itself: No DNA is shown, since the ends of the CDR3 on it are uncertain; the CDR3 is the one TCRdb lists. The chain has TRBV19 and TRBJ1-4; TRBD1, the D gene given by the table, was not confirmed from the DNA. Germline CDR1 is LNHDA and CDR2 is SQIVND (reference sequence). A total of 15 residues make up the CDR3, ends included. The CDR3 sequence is CASRDFGTGNEKLLF.